Listed here are 26 T cell receptor beta chains from one sample, sequenced in a study of alternative splicing in chronic myeloid leukemia remission. Described time point: chronic-phase CML before TKI therapy (screening/day 1). Libraries were built from poly-A-enriched mRNA from around 0.94 ug total RNA. TCRdb re-called the bulk RNA-seq reads, yielding one record per CDR3 amino acid sequence without DNA. Here the sample table reports approximately 85 distinct CDR3 sequences. The source was PBMCs or total blood leukocytes (not recorded which), collected at diagnosis. These receptors originate from an adult with chronic myeloid leukemia.

This chain uses TRBV20-1 with TRBJ1-1. This CDR3 spans 17 amino acids. Germline lookup yields CDR1 DFQATT and CDR2 SNEGSKA (reference sequence). This CDR3 is CSARDIVSMGRNTEAFF.

The gene calls are TRBV6-6 and TRBJ2-2; TCRdb calls TRBD2, which cannot be checked without DNA. This CDR3 is 14 amino acids long. Looked up from germline, CDR1 is MNHNY and CDR2 is SVGAGI (reference sequence). The CDR3 sequence is CASSYYGSTGELFF.

The chain joins TRBV28 to TRBJ1-5. CDR3 size: 16 residues. Germline V gene lookup returns CDR1 MDHEN and CDR2 SYDVKM. The CDR3 here is CASTLYSGGSNQPQHF. Variable domain in full (rest from reference TRBV28 and TRBJ1-5): DVKVTQSSRYLVKRTGEKVFLECVQDMDHENMFWYRQDPGLGLRLIYFSYDVKMKEKGDIPEGYSVSREKKERFSLILESASTNQTSMYLCASTLYSGGSNQPQHFGDGTRLSIL.

The V gene is TRBV7-9, the J gene TRBJ2-7; without DNA, the TCRdb call of TRBD2 cannot be checked. Germline loops: CDR1 SEHNR, CDR2 FQNEAQ (reference sequence). The CDR3 is 14 amino acids. CDR3 protein: CASSLQERAYEQYF. Full variable domain (missing parts from reference TRBV7-9 and TRBJ2-7): DTGVSQNPRHKITKRGQNVTFRCDPISEHNRLYWYRQTLGQGPEFLTYFQNEAQLEKSRLLSDRFSAERPKGSFSTLEIQRTEQGDSAMYLCASSLQERAYEQYFGPGTRLTVT.

This sequence joins TRBV2 and TRBJ2-2; TCRdb proposes TRBD2, but this gene call is untestable without DNA. This CDR3 has 16 amino acids. Germline-derived CDR1 and CDR2 are SNHLY and FYNNEI. The CDR3 spells CASRGSGDRRTGELFF.

The rearrangement uses TRBV19 and TRBJ1-1; TCRdb's D call, TRBD1, is unchecked because there is no DNA. The CDR3 sequence is 14 residues long. CDR1 and CDR2 from the germline V gene are LNHDA and SQIVND (reference sequence). CDR3 amino acids: CASHNRDLNTEAFF.

In this sample, this clonotype turned up once. The V gene is TRBV2, the J gene TRBJ1-2. This CDR3 region has 12 residues. Germline CDR1 and CDR2: SNHLY and FYNNEI. CDR3 region: CASSGDNYGYTF.

This clonotype was detected once. The chain employs TRBV6-2 or TRBV6-3 and TRBJ2-7; TCRdb calls TRBD2, which cannot be checked without DNA. The CDR3 contains 14 residues. Germline assignment: CDR1 MNHEY and CDR2 SVGEGT. CDR3 residues: CASSYGPGDYEQYF.

The chain combines TRBV24-1 with TRBJ1-5; checking the TCRdb D call of TRBD1 is not possible without DNA. From germline, CDR1 is KGHDR and CDR2 SFDVKD. CDR3 length equals 14 residues. The CDR3 sequence: CATSVGQGLEPQHF.

This chain joins TRBV28 and TRBJ2-1; the D call of TRBD2 rests on TCRdb alone, since no DNA is present to check it. CDR3 size: 15 residues. Germline V lookup: CDR1 MDHEN, CDR2 SYDVKM. This CDR3 is CASSYPGLAYNEQFF.

V and J are TRBV11-2 and TRBJ2-3. Looked up from germline, CDR1 is SGHAT and CDR2 is FQNNGV. CDR3 size: 16 residues. The CDR3 loop is CATAEIETLTTDTQYF.

The V call is TRBV7-9, the J call TRBJ2-1. Germline V gene lookup returns CDR1 SEHNR and CDR2 FQNEAQ (reference sequence). This CDR3 spans 17 amino acids. The CDR3 loop is CASSLEMVVSSYNEQFF.

This clonotype was seen once. J is TRBJ2-1 and V is TRBV18; there is no DNA to check the TCRdb D call of TRBD2. Germline V gives CDR1 KGHSH, CDR2 LQKENI. This CDR3 is 15 amino acids long. The CDR3 loop is CASSTSGTRYNEQFF.

V and J are TRBV7-2 and TRBJ1-5. The CDR3 contains 13 residues. The germline gives CDR1 SGHTA, CDR2 FQGNSA. The CDR3 loop reads CASSSGMGQPQHF.

The chain links TRBV7-8 to TRBJ1-5; the D call of TRBD1 rests on TCRdb alone, since no DNA is present to check it. In germline, CDR1 is SGHVS, CDR2 FQNEAQ. This CDR3 spans 15 amino acids. The CDR3 spells CASSIGVGQVWPQHF. The full variable domain, completed using reference TRBV7-8 and TRBJ1-5, is GAGVSQSPRYKVAKRGQDVALRCDPISGHVSLFWYQQALGQGPEFLTYFQNEAQLDKSGLPSDRFFAERPEGSVSTLKIQRTQQEDSAVYLCASSIGVGQVWPQHFGDGTRLSIL.

The V call is TRBV5-1, the J call TRBJ2-1; no DNA is available, so the TRBD2 call from TCRdb remains unchecked. Germline V lookup: CDR1 SGHRS, CDR2 YFSETQ. The CDR3 is 17 residues long. CDR3 region: CASSSETSGGSYNEQFF.

V is TRBV12-3 or TRBV12-4 and J is TRBJ2-7. The CDR3 is made up of 14 amino acids. The chain's CDR3 is CASSFNSFSYEQYF.

This chain connects TRBV10-3 to TRBJ2-2; there is no DNA to check the TCRdb D call of TRBD2. CDR3 length equals 17 residues. In germline, CDR1 is ENHRY, CDR2 SYGVKD. This chain's CDR3 is CAISVLAGGGNTGELFF.

CDR3 residues: CAIMTDRVPGANVLTF. The chain combines TRBV10-3 with TRBJ2-6; as DNA is missing, the TRBD1 call by TCRdb cannot be tested. Germline CDR1 is ENHRY and CDR2 is SYGVKD. The CDR3 has 16 residues.

V gene TRBV6-5 combines with J gene TRBJ2-3; the D call from TCRdb, TRBD2, cannot be confirmed without DNA. The germline V gene encodes CDR1 MNHEY and CDR2 SVGAGI. The CDR3 spans 16 residues. CDR3 residues: CASRVKGWSATDTQYF.

V usage is TRBV29-1 and J usage is TRBJ2-5. The CDR3 has 13 residues. CDR1 is SQVTM and CDR2 is ANQGSEA in the germline V gene. The chain's CDR3 is CSVEGTVQETQYF.

V gene TRBV7-9 combines with J gene TRBJ2-7; TCRdb outputs TRBD1, but without DNA this stays unchecked. This CDR3 has 14 amino acids. Germline V CDR1 and CDR2: SEHNR, FQNEAQ (reference sequence). CDR3 amino acids: CASSLWGQSYEQYF.

The chain employs TRBV4-1 and TRBJ2-2; without DNA, the TCRdb call of TRBD2 cannot be checked. The CDR3 contains 17 residues. CDR1 is MGHRA, CDR2 YSYEKL, per germline. The CDR3 reads CASSQSGGRANTGELFF.

The chain combines TRBV2 with TRBJ2-3; TCRdb returns TRBD2, unconfirmable since there is no DNA. Germline CDR1 reads SNHLY; CDR2 reads FYNNEI. This CDR3 has 15 residues. The CDR3 spells CASRGTSGSGDTQYF.

The chain joins TRBV20/OR9-2 to TRBJ2-7; the TCRdb D gene call, TRBD2, has no DNA to confirm it. TRBV20/OR9-2 is marked as an open reading frame, function uncertain. This CDR3 comprises 15 residues. Here the CDR3 reads CSARDRLADPYEQYF.

The rearrangement uses TRBV14 and TRBJ2-1. CDR3 size: 15 residues. Germline CDR1 reads SGHDN; CDR2 reads FVKESK. CDR3 region: CASSQGTSIYNEQFF.